This paragraph covers one T cell receptor beta chain sequence. No antigen is known for it. Attachment of unique molecular identifiers was made to individual cDNA molecules. TCRdb analysed the 5' RACE reads with MiXCR anew, one entry per CDR3 protein. The sample has some 82,000 distinct CDR3 sequences; roughly 6% are singletons. The germline V gene encodes CDR1 MNHEY and CDR2 SVGAGI. The CDR3 consists of 16 residues. V was cut by 7 bases and J by 3 bases, with 16 bases left in between. This sample was included in a study of early T cells in non-severe SARS-CoV-2 infection. Looking at the study overall: Sequenced material consisted of bulk RNA (from unsorted whole blood), and chains were unpaired. Study observations and caveats: VDJdb-based annotation leaned toward anti-spike CD8 responses and missed private and CD4 specificities.

This clonotype was sampled from an adult who was a healthcare worker with PCR-confirmed SARS-CoV-2 infection or an uninfected control (not recorded which). The V and J genes are TRBV6-5 and TRBJ1-6; tentative D call: TRBD1 (6 bases). Sequenced material: whole blood. This chain's CDR3 is CASTYRGEGYNSPLHF. CDR3 DNA: TGTGCCAGCACCTATAGGGGGGAGGGCTATAATTCACCCCTCCACTTT.